This TCR beta chain was identified in a study of blood T cells in healthy people across ages. Isolated per sample were at least 7 million PBMCs. Next came a second PCR, run for about 7 to 11 cycles, which used a sample-barcoded 5' primer along with a J-beta primer mix. TCRdb redid the calling of the 5' RACE reads with MiXCR, one entry per CDR3 protein. Among some 940,000 distinct CDR3 sequences listed, about 29% were seen once. Germline CDR1 LNHDA, CDR2 SQIVND (reference sequence). The CDR3 consists of 16 residues. Trimming took off 1 base at V and 9 bases at J, with 19 bases between the two ends. This sample also belongs to another study, concerning T cells of mothers and their children. That source reports: Overlap measured in related mother-child pairs was slightly, non-significantly higher than in unrelated pairs.

This clonotype originated in a woman aged 40 to 55 in good health. The V call is TRBV19, the J call TRBJ2-1; TRBD2 might be the D (7 bases). The sample comprised blood. The CDR3 reads CASSIGRGGAGGEQFF. The CDR3 DNA is TGTGCCAGTAGTATAGGGAGAGGGGGGGCCGGAGGTGAGCAGTTCTTC. The full variable domain, with the rest looked up from reference TRBV19 and TRBJ2-1, is DGGITQSPKYLFRKEGQNVTLSCEQNLNHDAMYWYRQDPGQGLRLIYYSQIVNDFQKGDIAEGYSVSREKKESFPLTVTSAQKNPTAFYLCASSIGRGGAGGEQFFGPGTRLTVL.